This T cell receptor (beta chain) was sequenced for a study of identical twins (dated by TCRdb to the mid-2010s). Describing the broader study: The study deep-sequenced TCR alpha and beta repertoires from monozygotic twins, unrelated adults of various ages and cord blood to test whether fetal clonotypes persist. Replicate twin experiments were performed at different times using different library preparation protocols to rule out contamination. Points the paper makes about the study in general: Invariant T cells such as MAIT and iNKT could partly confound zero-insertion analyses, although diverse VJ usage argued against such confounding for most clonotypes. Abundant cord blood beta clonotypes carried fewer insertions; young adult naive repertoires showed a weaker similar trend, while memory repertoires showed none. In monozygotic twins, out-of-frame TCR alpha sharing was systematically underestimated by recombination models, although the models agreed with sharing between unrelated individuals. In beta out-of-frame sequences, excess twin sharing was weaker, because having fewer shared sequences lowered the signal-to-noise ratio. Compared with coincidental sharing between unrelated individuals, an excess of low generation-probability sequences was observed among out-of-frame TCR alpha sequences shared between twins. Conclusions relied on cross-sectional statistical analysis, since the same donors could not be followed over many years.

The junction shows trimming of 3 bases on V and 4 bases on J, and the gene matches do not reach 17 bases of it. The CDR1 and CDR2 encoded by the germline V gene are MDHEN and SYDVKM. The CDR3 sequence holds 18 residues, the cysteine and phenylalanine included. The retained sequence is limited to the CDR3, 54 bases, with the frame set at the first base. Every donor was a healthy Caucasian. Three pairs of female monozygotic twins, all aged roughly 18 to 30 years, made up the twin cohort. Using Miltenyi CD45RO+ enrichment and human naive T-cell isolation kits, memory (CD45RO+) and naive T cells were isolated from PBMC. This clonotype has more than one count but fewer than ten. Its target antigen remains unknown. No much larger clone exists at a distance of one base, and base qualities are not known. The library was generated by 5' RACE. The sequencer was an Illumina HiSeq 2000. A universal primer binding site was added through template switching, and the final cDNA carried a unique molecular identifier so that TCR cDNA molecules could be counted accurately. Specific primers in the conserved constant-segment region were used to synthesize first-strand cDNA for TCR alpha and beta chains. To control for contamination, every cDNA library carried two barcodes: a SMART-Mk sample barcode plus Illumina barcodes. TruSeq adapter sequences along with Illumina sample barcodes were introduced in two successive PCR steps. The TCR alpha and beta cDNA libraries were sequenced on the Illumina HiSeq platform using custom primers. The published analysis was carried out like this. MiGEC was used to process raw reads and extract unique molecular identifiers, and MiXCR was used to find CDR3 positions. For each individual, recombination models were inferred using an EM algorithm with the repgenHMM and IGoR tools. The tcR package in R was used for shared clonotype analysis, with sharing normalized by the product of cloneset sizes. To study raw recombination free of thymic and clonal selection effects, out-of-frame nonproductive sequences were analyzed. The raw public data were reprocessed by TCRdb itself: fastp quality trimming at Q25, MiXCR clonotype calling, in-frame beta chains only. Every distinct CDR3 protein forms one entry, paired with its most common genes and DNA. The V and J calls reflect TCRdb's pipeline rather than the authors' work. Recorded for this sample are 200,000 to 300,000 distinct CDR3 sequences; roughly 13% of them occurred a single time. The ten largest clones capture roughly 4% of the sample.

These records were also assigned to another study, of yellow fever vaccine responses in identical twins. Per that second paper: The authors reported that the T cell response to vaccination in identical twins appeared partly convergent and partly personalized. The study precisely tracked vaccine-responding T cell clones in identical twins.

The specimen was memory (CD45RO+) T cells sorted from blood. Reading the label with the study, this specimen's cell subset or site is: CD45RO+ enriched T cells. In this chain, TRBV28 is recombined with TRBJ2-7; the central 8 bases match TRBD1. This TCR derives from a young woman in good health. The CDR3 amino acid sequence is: CASSLNMGRDRWVYEQYF. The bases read TGTGCCAGCAGTTTGAATATGGGAAGGGACAGGTGGGTTTACGAGCAGTACTTC.